The rows below give T cell receptor beta chains drawn from one sample of a study of blood T cell repertoires in COVID-19. Clones were sequenced by immunoSEQ multiplex PCR, and TCRdb holds only the in-frame ones, with some missing. This sample has fewer than 450,000 clones, with more than 70% found just once. The sequenced sample consisted of PBMCs or T cells enriched from blood (not recorded which). The receptors here all came from a young woman who had recovered from COVID-19. Both conserved end residues are part of each CDR3. A D gene is named only where the DNA matches it firmly. Size values are once, few and many counts, or a class for expanded clones, and some rows have none.

CDR3 DNA,CDR3 protein,clone size,J gene,D gene,V gene,CDR3 length
TGTGCCAGTAGTATAATCCCCAGCGGGGAGGGTCAGCCCCAGCATTTT,CASSIIPSGEGQPQHF,-,TRBJ1-5,-,TRBV19,16
TGTGCCAGTAGTGTGGGACAGGGGGCTTACGAGCAGTACTTC,CASSVGQGAYEQYF,-,TRBJ2-7,TRBD1,TRBV19,14
TGTGCCAGCAGTTACATCCGGGGAGCCGTTAACTATGGCTACACCTTC,CASSYIRGAVNYGYTF,-,TRBJ1-2,-,TRBV6-2/TRBV6-3,16
TGTGCCAGCAGTAAGGACAGGGTCCATCAGCCCCAGCATTTT,CASSKDRVHQPQHF,-,TRBJ1-5,TRBD1,TRBV27,14
TGTGCCAGCAGCTTGGTCCAGAAAAGACAAGAGACCCAGTACTTC,CASSLVQKRQETQYF,-,TRBJ2-5,-,TRBV5-6,15
TGTGCCAGAAGCTTGTCGGGGTGGGCAGCAGGACCGGGAAACACCATATATTTT,CARSLSGWAAGPGNTIYF,once,TRBJ1-3,-,TRBV5-3,18
TGTGCCAGTAGTCAGAACACTGAAGCTTTCTTT,CASSQNTEAFF,-,TRBJ1-1,-,TRBV19,11
TGTGCCAGCAAATTAGAGGGGGCTGGCAATGAGCAGTTCTTC,CASKLEGAGNEQFF,-,TRBJ2-1,TRBD1,TRBV6-4,14
TGCGCCAGCAGCCCCGACCGGGGCAATCAGCCCCAGCATTTT,CASSPDRGNQPQHF,-,TRBJ1-5,-,TRBV4-1,14
TGTGCCAGTAGTCAAGGGACAGGGAATTCACCCCTCCACTTT,CASSQGTGNSPLHF,once,TRBJ1-6,TRBD1,TRBV19,14
TGTGCCAGCACCACGGGGGGGTGCGGTCTGGCGCGGACCTTC,CASTTGGCGLARTF,-,TRBJ1-2,-,TRBV12-1,14
TGTGCCAGCAGCTACACAGGGGGTTACAGTGAAGCTTTCTTT,CASSYTGGYSEAFF,-,TRBJ1-1,TRBD1,TRBV5-4,14
TGTGCCAGTAGTATAGACTCCAGCCGACAGGGGGGAACTGAAGCTTTCTTT,CASSIDSSRQGGTEAFF,-,TRBJ1-1,TRBD1,TRBV19,17
TGCGCCAGCAGCCAAGATGGGGTGGGGGCGGTTACTGAAGCTTTCTTT,CASSQDGVGAVTEAFF,-,TRBJ1-1,-,TRBV4-1,16
TGCGCCAGCAACATGCTAGGTCTAGCGGGGGGCCGGGGAACCGGGGAGCTGTTTTTT,CASNMLGLAGGRGTGELFF,-,TRBJ2-2,TRBD2,TRBV10-2,19
TGTGCCAGCCTTGGCGAACAGGGGGGCTCTGGAAACACCATATATTTT,CASLGEQGGSGNTIYF,-,TRBJ1-3,TRBD1,TRBV2,16
TGTGCCAGCAGTTACGTGGGGGGACTTGCGGAGACCCAGTACTTC,CASSYVGGLAETQYF,-,TRBJ2-5,-,TRBV6-5,15
TGTGCCAGCCCAGGGGATGGCGGGGGGACAGATACGCAGTATTTT,CASPGDGGGTDTQYF,-,TRBJ2-3,TRBD2,TRBV2,15
TGTGCCAGTAGTATAGATAACGCTAGCGGTAATGAGCAGTTCTTC,CASSIDNASGNEQFF,-,TRBJ2-1,TRBD2,TRBV19,15
TGCGCCAGCAGCTTACAGGGTGACACTGAAGCTTTCTTT,CASSLQGDTEAFF,once,TRBJ1-1,-,TRBV5-1,13
TGCGCCAGCAGCTTGATGGGGTGGGGACAGGGGAACATTATTATGAACACTGAAGCTTTCTTT,CASSLMGWGQGNIIMNTEAFF,-,TRBJ1-1,TRBD1,TRBV5-1,21
TGTGCCAGTAGAGGGGCGAATAGACATCAGCCCCAGCATTTT,CASRGANRHQPQHF,-,TRBJ1-5,-,TRBV19,14
TGTGCCAGCAGTACGAACCATAGGCGGGGCTACACCTTC,CASSTNHRRGYTF,-,TRBJ1-2,-,TRBV6-2/TRBV6-3,13
TGTGCCATCAGTGATCTGGACAGGGTATATGGCTACACCTTC,CAISDLDRVYGYTF,-,TRBJ1-2,TRBD1,TRBV10-3,14
TGTGCCAGTAGTATGGGGAACAGGGGGCACGAGCAGTACTTC,CASSMGNRGHEQYF,-,TRBJ2-7,TRBD1,TRBV19,14
TGTGCCAGCAGCGTATCCCCCAGTGAGACAGGCGGAAACACCATATATTTT,CASSVSPSETGGNTIYF,-,TRBJ1-3,-,TRBV9,17
TGCAGTGCTAAAGTATCGGGTACGCAGTATTTT,CSAKVSGTQYF,-,TRBJ2-3,-,TRBV20-1,11
TGCGCCAGCAGCGCGACAGGGGGTGGGTACGAGCAGTACTTC,CASSATGGGYEQYF,-,TRBJ2-7,TRBD1,TRBV5-1,14
TGTGCCAGCAGCCGCTTCTCAGGGGCTGAAGCTTTCTTT,CASSRFSGAEAFF,-,TRBJ1-1,-,TRBV5-4,13
TGTGCCAGTAGTGGGACAGGGGATGGCTACACCTTC,CASSGTGDGYTF,-,TRBJ1-2,TRBD1,TRBV19,12
TGTGCCATCAGAGTAGATAACACTGAAGCTTTCTTT,CAIRVDNTEAFF,-,TRBJ1-1,-,TRBV10-3,12
TGTGCCAGCAGCCCTCCCCGGGGAACGGCTGGAAACACCATATATTTT,CASSPPRGTAGNTIYF,-,TRBJ1-3,-,TRBV28,16
TGCGCCAGCAGCTTGGCCGGAGCCAATTCACCCCTCCACTTT,CASSLAGANSPLHF,once,TRBJ1-6,-,TRBV5-1,14
TGCGCCAGCAGCGTCGCGGGGGGGCTCTACGAGCAGTACTTC,CASSVAGGLYEQYF,-,TRBJ2-7,TRBD2,TRBV4-3,14
TGTGCCAGCAGTTACGAGACGGGGAATTCACCCCTCCACTTT,CASSYETGNSPLHF,-,TRBJ1-6,-,TRBV6-5,14
TGTGCCAGCAGCGCCGCGGGGATACAAGAGACCCAGTACTTC,CASSAAGIQETQYF,-,TRBJ2-5,-,TRBV9,14
TGTGCCATATTAGGACAGGGGGCGTACGAGCAGTACTTC,CAILGQGAYEQYF,once,TRBJ2-7,TRBD1,TRBV6-5,13
TGCAGCGTCGCGGCGGCAGGGGCTAACTATGGCTACACCTTC,CSVAAAGANYGYTF,-,TRBJ1-2,-,TRBV29-1,14
TGTGCCACCAGTGATGTCGGGGGGCCTGAAGCTTTCTTT,CATSDVGGPEAFF,-,TRBJ1-1,-,TRBV24-1,13
TGTGCCAGCCGGCGGGCCCTGGGGGGGGAAAAACTGTTTTTT,CASRRALGGEKLFF,-,TRBJ1-4,-,TRBV2,14
TGTGCCAGCAGTTTCCCGGGACAGCCTGAAGCTTTCTTT,CASSFPGQPEAFF,-,TRBJ1-1,TRBD1,TRBV6-5,13
TGTGCCAGCAGCTATTTTTCAGGGCGAGAGACCCAGTACTTC,CASSYFSGRETQYF,-,TRBJ2-5,-,TRBV7-2,14
TGTGCCAGCAGCCAGGATAACAGGGACAGAATTCACTATGGCTACACCTTC,CASSQDNRDRIHYGYTF,once,TRBJ1-2,TRBD1,TRBV4-2,17
TGTGCCATCAGTGAGTCGCGACAGGGGGTAGAGACCCAGTACTTC,CAISESRQGVETQYF,-,TRBJ2-5,TRBD1,TRBV10-3,15
TGTGCCAGCTCACCACCCGGGACAGTCAATCAGCCCCAGCATTTT,CASSPPGTVNQPQHF,-,TRBJ1-5,TRBD1,TRBV18,15
TGTGCCAGCAGCGTAGAGGGGGACAGGGGTTACGAGCAGTACTTC,CASSVEGDRGYEQYF,once,TRBJ2-7,TRBD1,TRBV9,15
TGTGCCAGCCGATTTCAGGGGGCGCAGGAAAAACTGTTTTTT,CASRFQGAQEKLFF,-,TRBJ1-4,TRBD1,TRBV27,14
TGTGCCAGCAGCTTCTTCGACAGGGCTTACGAGCAGTACTTC,CASSFFDRAYEQYF,-,TRBJ2-7,TRBD1,TRBV7-2,14
TGTGCCAGCAGCCAAGTTTTCCGCGTTGAGGAGGAGGGATATAATTCACCCCTCCACTTT,CASSQVFRVEEEGYNSPLHF,-,TRBJ1-6,-,TRBV3-1/TRBV3-2,20
TGTGCCAGCAGCTTATCTAGGGGGCCCTACGAGCAGTACTTC,CASSLSRGPYEQYF,-,TRBJ2-7,TRBD1,TRBV7-2,14
TGTGCCAGCTCACCCCTGGACAGACGTTCACCCCTCCACTTT,CASSPLDRRSPLHF,-,TRBJ1-6,-,TRBV18,14
TGTGCCAGCAGCTCGGCAGGGGACGATTGGGAAAAACTGTTTTTT,CASSSAGDDWEKLFF,-,TRBJ1-4,-,TRBV7-2,15